This T cell receptor (beta chain) was observed in a study of cytomegalovirus exposure and HLA in healthy donors. Researchers ran the PCR with 60 Vbeta and 13 Jbeta primers. TCRdb's table, derived via immunoSEQ multiplex PCR, lists solely in-frame clones and lacks some. Of fewer than 350,000 clones in the sample, 70% to 90% were seen once. V lost 8 bases, J lost 0 bases, and 11 bases lay in between. The CDR3 has 14 amino acids. Germline CDR1 reads GTSNPN; CDR2 reads SVGIG (reference sequence). The TCR comes from a woman aged 18 to 35 in good health and CMV-seronegative. The chain recombines TRBV30 with TRBJ1-6; D is ambiguous. The sequenced sample was PBMCs. This CDR3 reads CAGQVSSYNSPLHF. CDR3 DNA sequence: TGTGCCGGCCAGGTTAGCTCCTATAATTCACCCCTCCACTTT.